The rows below give T cell receptor beta chains drawn from one sample of a study of vaccination effects on CD4 cells after COVID-19. The repertoire was sequenced with immunoSEQ multiplex PCR; TCRdb's copy has only in-frame clones and lacks some. The sample lists about 38,000 clones, roughly 70% occurring once. These receptors' antigens are unknown. This specimen consisted of CD4+ T cells from PBMCs cultured with SARS-CoV-2 spike peptides, obtained before COVID-19 vaccination. The origin of the receptors is a human donor who received a COVID-19 vaccine. Both conserved end residues are trimmed from each CDR3.

CDR3aa: ASSLIYRSGQGNYGYT; v_gene: TRBV11-2; j_gene: TRBJ1-2
CDR3aa: ATSRDQWQGGMNTEAF; v_gene: TRBV15; j_gene: TRBJ1-1
CDR3aa: AISPTGGEAF; v_gene: TRBV10-3; j_gene: TRBJ1-1
CDR3aa: ASSRSSGRVTQY; v_gene: TRBV28; j_gene: TRBJ2-5
CDR3aa: ASSPGQGNYGYT; v_gene: TRBV7-3; j_gene: TRBJ1-2
CDR3aa: SVRSTGMRYEQY; v_gene: TRBV29-1; j_gene: TRBJ2-7
CDR3aa: ASGDRGTNEKLF; v_gene: TRBV6-5; j_gene: TRBJ1-4
CDR3aa: ASSRLAALSYEQY; v_gene: TRBV5-4; j_gene: TRBJ2-7
CDR3aa: ASSVREDTQY; v_gene: TRBV5-5; j_gene: TRBJ2-3
CDR3aa: ASSLGPSGANVLT; v_gene: TRBV6-6; j_gene: TRBJ2-6
CDR3aa: ASSVGQGGGNQPQH; v_gene: TRBV6-1; j_gene: TRBJ1-5
CDR3aa: ASSLAGGRNTEAF; v_gene: TRBV7-2; j_gene: TRBJ1-1
CDR3aa: AISESSYEQY; v_gene: TRBV10-3; j_gene: TRBJ2-7
CDR3aa: AINGVNYGYT; v_gene: TRBV28; j_gene: TRBJ1-2
CDR3aa: ASSWTLTGFGGEQF; v_gene: TRBV5-4; j_gene: TRBJ2-1
CDR3aa: ASSQVIGFGTEAF; v_gene: TRBV4-3; j_gene: TRBJ1-1
CDR3aa: AISEVPGLAGANEQF; v_gene: TRBV10-3; j_gene: TRBJ2-1
CDR3aa: ASSLSTVEGETQY; v_gene: TRBV7-8; j_gene: TRBJ2-5
CDR3aa: ASSYVVGQGYT; v_gene: TRBV6-5; j_gene: TRBJ1-2
CDR3aa: ASSVSLARCLYEQY; v_gene: TRBV9; j_gene: TRBJ2-7
CDR3aa: ASSLGTGDTQY; v_gene: TRBV7-9; j_gene: TRBJ2-3
CDR3aa: ASSPPMVTEAF; v_gene: TRBV18; j_gene: TRBJ1-1
CDR3aa: ASSLVRSGTE; v_gene: TRBV5-6; j_gene: TRBJ1-2
CDR3aa: AWSVQGDYGYT; v_gene: TRBV30; j_gene: TRBJ1-2
CDR3aa: ASSLGLVRATNEKLF; v_gene: TRBV28; j_gene: TRBJ1-4
CDR3aa: ASSSTGKGYGYT; v_gene: TRBV5-6; j_gene: TRBJ1-2
CDR3aa: ASSITGTGRRTEAF; v_gene: TRBV19; j_gene: TRBJ1-1
CDR3aa: ASSLESGKNTEAF; v_gene: TRBV5-1; j_gene: TRBJ1-1
CDR3aa: ASSFGEGTEAF; v_gene: TRBV7-7; j_gene: TRBJ1-1
CDR3aa: ASSPTGGNYGYT; v_gene: TRBV19; j_gene: TRBJ1-2
CDR3aa: ASSLSTGMGATNEKLF; v_gene: TRBV5-1; j_gene: TRBJ1-4
CDR3aa: ASRAAGGTGELF; v_gene: TRBV27; j_gene: TRBJ2-2
CDR3aa: ASSLGGRNSPLH; v_gene: TRBV27; j_gene: TRBJ1-6
CDR3aa: AWSVRLGLH; v_gene: TRBV30; j_gene: TRBJ1-6
CDR3aa: SVDRDYGYT; v_gene: TRBV29-1; j_gene: TRBJ1-2
CDR3aa: SVFNTGELF; v_gene: TRBV29-1; j_gene: TRBJ2-2
CDR3aa: ASSITGTAKETQY; v_gene: TRBV28; j_gene: TRBJ2-5
CDR3aa: ASSARLAGTDTQY; v_gene: TRBV9; j_gene: TRBJ2-3
CDR3aa: ASSLVGTRETQY; v_gene: TRBV7-8; j_gene: TRBJ2-5
CDR3aa: ASSPVEQGNYGYT; v_gene: TRBV4-1; j_gene: TRBJ1-2
CDR3aa: ASSLQDRGTEAF; v_gene: TRBV5-1; j_gene: TRBJ1-1
CDR3aa: ASSLGVAGGITDTQY; v_gene: TRBV7-2; j_gene: TRBJ2-3
CDR3aa: ATGGTRFLDQPQH; v_gene: TRBV15; j_gene: TRBJ1-5
CDR3aa: ASSPQGTNSPLH; v_gene: TRBV19; j_gene: TRBJ1-6
CDR3aa: ASSPLRNNEQF; v_gene: TRBV18; j_gene: TRBJ2-1